These 10 T cell receptor beta chains share one sample of origin, sequenced in a study of blood T cell repertoires in COVID-19. TCRdb keeps only in-frame clones here, not all; method: immunoSEQ multiplex PCR. Found here are 75,000 to 80,000 clones, about 88% of them singletons; the top ten hold 9.1%. Sequencing was performed on peripheral blood. The receptors come from a human donor in a cohort sampled during active COVID-19.

The rearrangement joins TRBV15 to TRBJ2-4, with 10 bases identical to TRBD2. Germline V gene sequence: CDR1 LNHNV, CDR2 YYDKDF (reference sequence). The V gene end was trimmed by 0 bases and the J gene end by 7 bases; junction bases not matched to a gene: 15. The CDR3 extends over 19 amino acids. This chain's CDR3 is CATSRDSRASGGPTNIQYF. The CDR3 DNA follows: TGTGCCACCAGCAGAGATTCCCGGGCTAGCGGGGGACCTACGAACATTCAGTACTTC.

The rearrangement joins TRBV5-1 to TRBJ2-1; a possible D gene is TRBD2 (6 bases). The CDR3 contains 12 residues. CDR1 and CDR2 (germline): SGHRS, YFSETQ. V was shortened by 1 base and J by 7 bases, with 6 bases between the two germline ends. The CDR3 spells CASSLSGNEQFF. Written as DNA, the CDR3 is TGCGCCAGCAGCTTGAGCGGGAATGAGCAGTTCTTC. Full variable domain (missing parts from reference TRBV5-1 and TRBJ2-1): KAGVTQTPRYLIKTRGQQVTLSCSPISGHRSVSWYQQTPGQGLQFLFEYFSETQRNKGNFPGRFSGRQFSNSRSEMNVSTLELGDSALYLCASSLSGNEQFFGPGTRLTVL.

The chain combines TRBV29-1 with TRBJ2-5; 7 positions match TRBD2. This CDR3 spans 13 amino acids. Germline values: CDR1 SQVTM, CDR2 ANQGSEA. Trimming took 4 bases from V and 5 from J; bases not matched to a gene: 7. The CDR3 DNA is TGCAGCGTTGCCCCCGGGGGAGGGGAGACCCAGTACTTC. This encodes CSVAPGGGETQYF.

The chain has TRBV29-1 and TRBJ2-2; 10 positions agree with TRBD2. This CDR3 is 15 amino acids long. Germline lookup yields CDR1 SQVTM and CDR2 ANQGSEA. J lost 0 bases, V lost 7 bases, and 5 bases had no gene match. This CDR3 is CSGTTSGANTGELFF. The CDR3, as DNA: TGCAGCGGGACCACTAGCGGGGCGAACACCGGGGAGCTGTTTTTT.

V and J are TRBV5-1 and TRBJ1-2; D call uncertain. V was shortened by 0 bases and J by 7 bases, with 7 bases between the two germline ends. Germline lookup yields CDR1 SGHRS and CDR2 YFSETQ. This CDR3 is built from 12 residues. CDR3 in DNA: TGCGCCAGCAGCTTGGGGTTCAGTGGCTACACCTTC. Translating it yields CASSLGFSGYTF.

CDR3 sequence: CASEQRRNTDTQYF. CDR3 DNA: TGTGCCAGCGAACAGCGGCGGAACACAGATACGCAGTATTTT. V and J are TRBV6-6 and TRBJ2-3, with a tentative D call TRBD2 (5 bases). Germline V gene data show CDR1 as MNHNY and CDR2 as SVGAGI (reference sequence). Trimming left V 8 bases short and J 2 bases short, with 14 bases between. This CDR3 has 14 residues.

The chain is built from TRBV30 and TRBJ2-3; TRBD2 agrees at 7 bases. J was trimmed by 1 base and V by 2 bases; bases with no gene match: 3. Germline CDR1 and CDR2: GTSNPN and SVGIG (reference sequence). This CDR3 is built from 14 residues. CDR3 DNA: TGTGCCTGGAGTCGGGCGGGGGGCACAGATACGCAGTATTTT. Its protein is CAWSRAGGTDTQYF.

The gene calls are TRBV30 and TRBJ1-2, with D perhaps TRBD1 (6 bases). V gave up 3 bases and J gave up 4 bases, with 33 bases separating them. The V gene's germline CDR1 is GTSNPN and CDR2 SVGIG (reference sequence). The CDR3 has 20 amino acids. DNA for the CDR3: TGTGCCTGGAGCCCTAGATTGACAGGCCCATTTCTTCTCGGGGTCTATGGCTACACCTTC. It is translated as CAWSPRLTGPFLLGVYGYTF. Full variable domain (rest looked up from reference TRBV30 and TRBJ1-2): SQTIHQWPATLVQPVGSPLSLECTVEGTSNPNLYWYRQAAGRGLQLLFYSVGIGQISSEVPQNLSASRPQDRQFILSSKKLLLSDSGFYLCAWSPRLTGPFLLGVYGYTFGSGTRLTVV.

V gene TRBV5-4 combines with J gene TRBJ2-3; perhaps TRBD1 as D (5 bases). CDR3 length: 13 amino acids. V was shortened by 0 bases and J by 6 bases, with 8 bases between the two germline ends. Germline-derived CDR1 and CDR2 are SGHNT and YYREEE (reference sequence). The CDR3 reads CASSLAGPDTQYF. The DNA of the CDR3 is TGTGCCAGCAGCTTGGCAGGGCCGGATACGCAGTATTTT. The entire variable domain, with the rest obtained from reference TRBV5-4 and TRBJ2-3, is as follows: ETGVTQSPTHLIKTRGQQVTLRCSSQSGHNTVSWYQQALGQGPQFIFQYYREEENGRGNFPPRFSGLQFPNYSSELNVNALELDDSALYLCASSLAGPDTQYFGPGTRLTVL.

V gene TRBV11-2 combines with J gene TRBJ1-2, with no clear D. The CDR3 length is 13 residues. CDR1 SGHAT and CDR2 FQNNGV come from the germline V gene. The V and J ends lost 0 bases and 8 bases respectively, with 10 bases between them. CDR3 residues: CASSLEGSQGYTF. The DNA of the CDR3 is TGTGCCAGCAGCTTAGAGGGGAGTCAAGGCTACACCTTC.